The 29 T cell receptor beta chains listed next were all sequenced from one sample in a study of shared clonotypes between healthy human individuals. Produced via immunoSEQ multiplex PCR; TCRdb's table is partial and in-frame only. Among 2.5 million or so clones, approximately 92% were seen once, and the ten largest hold around 0.14%. Input material: naive CD4+ T cells sorted from blood. Described subset: CD45RA+ positively selected. These receptors all come from a man younger than 35 in good health.

The chain links TRBV21-1 to TRBJ2-4; TRBD1 is taken as the D call from the table, unchecked against the DNA. TRBV21-1 is described as a pseudogene. This CDR3 has 20 residues. CDR3 nucleotides: TGTGCCAGCAGCGCCTCGGGGGACAGGGTAAGAATGGAGGCCAAAAACATTCAGTACTTC. This codes for CASSASGDRVRMEAKNIQYF.

The chain has TRBV5-1 and TRBJ1-2; D gene uncertain. The germline V gene has CDR1 SGHRS and CDR2 YFSETQ. Trimming took 0 bases from V and 8 from J, leaving 14 bases between them. CDR3 length: 14 amino acids. Here the CDR3 reads CASSLELGSYGYTF. CDR3 coding DNA: TGCGCCAGCAGCTTGGAACTGGGGTCCTACGGCTACACCTTC.

The V call is TRBV6-5, the J call TRBJ1-3; D might be TRBD1 (5 bases). The V and J ends lost 6 bases and 4 bases respectively, with 16 bases between them. This CDR3 comprises 15 residues. Germline assignment: CDR1 MNHEY and CDR2 SVGAGI. The CDR3 is CASRTGTSRGNTIYF. CDR3 in DNA: TGTGCCAGCAGGACGGGGACCTCAAGGGGAAACACCATATATTTT.

The V and J genes are TRBV6-5 and TRBJ2-1; TRBD1 might be the D (5 bases). This CDR3 contains 13 residues. The V gene's germline CDR1 is MNHEY and CDR2 SVGAGI. Trimming took off 4 bases at V and 8 bases at J, with 12 bases between the two ends. CDR3 bases: TGTGCCAGCAGTTTGTCAGGGTCACATGAGCAGTTCTTC. Protein: CASSLSGSHEQFF.

A word on this clone: Other DNA sequences in this specimen translate into the identical CDR3. V gene TRBV7-2 combines with J gene TRBJ2-7, with TRBD2 identical over 7 bases. Germline V CDR1 and CDR2: SGHTA, FQGNSA. The CDR3 is 14 amino acids. V shed 1 base, J shed 4 bases, and the junction held 4 bases outside the gene matches. Written as DNA, the CDR3 is TGTGCCAGCAGCTTAGGCGGGAGCGGGTACGAGCAGTACTTC. Translating gives CASSLGGSGYEQYF.

This chain uses TRBV11-2 with TRBJ2-7; D remains ambiguous. Germline V CDR1 and CDR2: SGHAT, FQNNGV. The CDR3 has 15 amino acids. V gave up 2 bases and J gave up 0 bases, with 11 bases separating them. The CDR3 sequence: CASSLRPNFSYEQYF. DNA of the CDR3: TGTGCCAGCAGCTTACGCCCCAATTTCTCCTACGAGCAGTACTTC.

The gene calls are TRBV6-6 and TRBJ2-7; no clear D. Germline V gene lookup returns CDR1 MNHNY and CDR2 SVGAGI (reference sequence). The CDR3 totals 12 residues. V shed 6 bases and J shed 6 bases, with 12 bases lying between them. The DNA of the CDR3 is TGTGCCAGCAGCCCCTTGGCCCTCGAGCAGTACTTC. It is translated as CASSPLALEQYF.

The CDR3 DNA reads TGTGCCAGCAAACAGGGACGGGCGACAGATACGCAGTATTTT. Residues: CASKQGRATDTQYF. The rearrangement uses TRBV28 and TRBJ2-3; D is perhaps TRBD1 (6 bases). CDR1 and CDR2 from the germline V gene are MDHEN and SYDVKM. The CDR3 has 14 residues. V was shortened by 7 bases and J by 3 bases, with 14 bases between the two germline ends.

The chain uses TRBV19 and TRBJ2-1, with TRBD2 identical over 8 bases. The CDR3 runs to 18 residues. CDR1 LNHDA and CDR2 SQIVND come from the germline V gene (reference sequence). J gave up 2 bases and V 0 bases, and 9 bases lay outside the gene matches. CDR3 sequence reads: CASSIDGTSGGPYNEQFF. The CDR3 nucleotides are TGTGCCAGTAGTATAGATGGGACGAGCGGGGGTCCCTACAATGAGCAGTTCTTC.

The chain couples TRBV5-1 to TRBJ2-7; D may be TRBD1 or TRBD2 (5 bases each). The CDR3 runs to 15 residues. Trimming pared 1 base from V and 4 bases from J, leaving 15 bases between. Germline CDR1 reads SGHRS; CDR2 reads YFSETQ. CDR3 coding DNA: TGCGCCAGCAGCTTGTCCTCGCCAGGGACGTACGAGCAGTACTTC. Translating gives CASSLSSPGTYEQYF.

The J gene is TRBJ1-1, the V gene TRBV28, with 7 nucleotides matching TRBD1. The CDR3 is 15 residues long. Trimming at V came to 5 bases and at J to 5 bases, leaving 11 bases not matched to a gene. The germline V gene has CDR1 MDHEN and CDR2 SYDVKM. The CDR3 DNA follows: TGTGCCAGCAGTACTGTGAGACAGGGATTAACTGAAGCTTTCTTT. It is translated as CASSTVRQGLTEAFF.

About this clone: Distinct nucleotide sequences in the sample also encode this CDR3. V is TRBV15 and J is TRBJ2-1, with 9 positions matching TRBD2. V was pared by 0 bases and J by 3 bases, with 0 bases of the junction left unmatched. Germline V CDR1 and CDR2: LNHNV, YYDKDF (reference sequence). The CDR3 spans 15 residues. The CDR3 is CATSRDSGSYNEQFF. The CDR3 DNA reads TGTGCCACCAGCAGAGATAGCGGGAGCTACAATGAGCAGTTCTTC.

The rearrangement links TRBV4-2 to TRBJ2-2; no definite D call. Deletions cut 2 bases from V and 5 bases from J, with 3 bases between. Germline CDR1 reads LGHNA; CDR2 reads YNFKEQ. This CDR3 is built from 12 residues. In DNA, the CDR3 is TGTGCCAGCAGCCAACTAACCGGGGAGCTGTTTTTT. This encodes CASSQLTGELFF.

The chain has TRBV7-2 and TRBJ2-3, with D perhaps TRBD2 (7 bases). Germline CDR1 reads SGHTA; CDR2 reads FQGNSA. This CDR3 comprises 16 residues. V was pared by 0 bases and J by 3 bases, with 13 bases between. CDR3 region: CASSLAGGPGTDTQYF. The CDR3 DNA reads as TGTGCCAGCAGCTTAGCGGGGGGGCCGGGAACAGATACGCAGTATTTT.

A remark on this clone: The sample holds other DNA sequences that translate to the same CDR3. The chain is built from TRBV7-6 and TRBJ2-7, with TRBD2 matching over 14 bases. CDR1 and CDR2 from the germline V gene are SGHVS and FNYEAQ. J lost 2 bases, V lost 4 bases, and 1 base had no gene match. The CDR3 sequence is 15 residues long. CDR3: CASSSGLAGAYEQYF. In DNA form, the CDR3 reads TGTGCCAGCAGCTCGGGACTAGCGGGGGCCTACGAGCAGTACTTC.

This chain connects TRBV2 to TRBJ2-7, with 8 bases fitting TRBD1. The CDR3 sequence is 14 residues long. Germline CDR1 reads SNHLY; CDR2 reads FYNNEI. The V gene end was trimmed by 7 bases and the J gene end by 6 bases; junction bases not matched to a gene: 11. CDR3 nucleotide sequence: TGTGCCAGCATTTCTACTCCAGGGGGCGGCGAGCAGTACTTC. Protein: CASISTPGGGEQYF.

In its sample, this clone was seen a few times. Different DNA sequences within this sample yield the same CDR3. V usage is TRBV5-1 and J usage is TRBJ1-6; D unclear. The length of the CDR3 is 12 residues. V was shortened by 0 bases and J by 7 bases, with 2 bases between the two germline ends. The V gene's germline CDR1 is SGHRS and CDR2 YFSETQ. In nucleotides, the CDR3 is TGCGCCAGCAGCTTGGAGAATTCACCCCTCCACTTT. Translation: CASSLENSPLHF.

The chain employs TRBV30 and TRBJ2-5; 15 nucleotides match TRBD2. The CDR3 runs 15 residues. The V segment lost 2 bases and the J segment 4 bases; nucleotides outside the gene matches: 2. The germline gives CDR1 GTSNPN, CDR2 SVGIG (reference sequence). CDR3 DNA: TGTGCCTGGAGTTTGGGACTAGCGGGGGGAGAGACCCAGTACTTC. Protein product: CAWSLGLAGGETQYF. The full variable domain, in which reference TRBV30 and TRBJ2-5 provide the parts outside the CDR3, is SQTIHQWPATLVQPVGSPLSLECTVEGTSNPNLYWYRQAAGRGLQLLFYSVGIGQISSEVPQNLSASRPQDRQFILSSKKLLLSDSGFYLCAWSLGLAGGETQYFGPGTRLLVL.

The gene calls are TRBV18 and TRBJ2-2; 12 nucleotides agree with TRBD2. Trimming took 4 bases from V and 3 from J; bases not matched to a gene: 3. Per the germline V gene, CDR1 is KGHSH and CDR2 is LQKENI. The CDR3 length is 16 residues. The CDR3 loop is CASSRRLAGDTGELFF. In DNA, the CDR3 is TGTGCCAGCTCACGTAGACTAGCGGGAGACACCGGGGAGCTGTTTTTT.

The V gene is TRBV30, the J gene TRBJ1-5, with D possibly matching TRBD1 (6 bases). The CDR3 consists of 14 residues. The germline gives CDR1 GTSNPN, CDR2 SVGIG (reference sequence). V was pared by 3 bases and J by 7 bases, with 16 bases between. The CDR3 DNA sequence: TGTGCCTGGAGGGGGGCAGGGCAAGGGCAGCCCCAGCATTTT. This codes for CAWRGAGQGQPQHF.

The rearrangement uses TRBV6-5 and TRBJ2-5; D is unresolved. CDR1 is MNHEY, CDR2 SVGAGI, per germline. This CDR3 region has 13 residues. V was trimmed by 5 bases and J by 2 bases, leaving 9 bases between them. CDR3 bases: TGTGCCAGCAGTCAGGTCCCACAAGAGACCCAGTACTTC. Its translation: CASSQVPQETQYF.

Only a few counts were recorded for this clone. The DNA for the CDR3 is TGTGCCAGCAGTGAAGGGGGGACAACAAATCAGCCCCAGCATTTT. It specifies CASSEGGTTNQPQHF. The genes are TRBV2 and TRBJ1-5; tentatively, D is TRBD1 (6 bases). This CDR3 has 15 amino acids. Germline V gene lookup returns CDR1 SNHLY and CDR2 FYNNEI. Trimming took off 1 base at V and 4 bases at J, with 11 bases between the two ends.

This chain joins TRBV2 and TRBJ2-1, with TRBD2 matching 11 bases. The V and J ends lost 5 bases and 9 bases, in that order; junction bases with no gene match: 6. CDR1 is SNHLY and CDR2 is FYNNEI in the germline V gene. The CDR3 spans 14 residues. The CDR3 loop is CASSLLAGVIEQFF. The CDR3 DNA sequence: TGTGCCAGCAGTTTACTAGCGGGAGTCATTGAGCAGTTCTTC.

J is TRBJ1-4 and V is TRBV19, with 8 bases identical to TRBD1. The CDR3 sequence is 16 residues long. Germline V lookup: CDR1 LNHDA, CDR2 SQIVND (reference sequence). Germline trimming cut 6 bases from V and 2 bases from J; bases unmatched to any gene: 8. The CDR3 DNA reads as TGTGCCAGTAGCCTACAGGGGGTGGCTACTAATGAAAAACTGTTTTTT. Encoded protein: CASSLQGVATNEKLFF.

On this clone: Other DNA sequences in this specimen translate into the identical CDR3. The J gene is TRBJ2-7, the V gene TRBV10-3; D remains unclear. The CDR3 has 15 residues. V was trimmed by 2 bases and J by 0 bases, leaving 11 bases between them. Germline assignment: CDR1 ENHRY and CDR2 SYGVKD. CDR3 sequence reads: CAISEPGRSSYEQYF. The CDR3 nucleotides read TGTGCCATCAGTGAGCCTGGACGCAGCTCCTACGAGCAGTACTTC.

The chain combines TRBV10-3 with TRBJ2-1; 8 bases align to TRBD2. Losses at the gene ends were 8 bases for V and 4 bases for J; bases not matched to a gene: 4. The CDR3 is 13 residues long. In germline, CDR1 is ENHRY, CDR2 SYGVKD. The CDR3 coding sequence is TGTGCCATCGCAGCGGGGGATTACAATGAGCAGTTCTTC. This translates into CAIAAGDYNEQFF.

The genes are TRBV6-5 and TRBJ2-7, with 7 bases identical to TRBD2. Germline V CDR1 and CDR2: MNHEY, SVGAGI. The CDR3 spans 15 residues. V lost 5 bases, J lost 3 bases, and 10 bases stayed unmatched. The DNA for the CDR3 is TGTGCCAGCAGTCCGAGGGCGGGAGAGAACTACGAGCAGTACTTC. It codes for CASSPRAGENYEQYF.

V gene TRBV9 combines with J gene TRBJ2-2; D is unresolved. The germline V gene encodes CDR1 SGDLS and CDR2 YYNGEE. The CDR3 extends over 15 amino acids. The V end was cut by 0 bases, the J end by 1 base, with 7 bases between. This chain's CDR3 is CASSVDWLNTGELFF. CDR3 nucleotide sequence: TGTGCCAGCAGCGTAGACTGGTTGAACACCGGGGAGCTGTTTTTT.

CDR3 coding DNA: TGTGCCAGCAGCCTTACATCAATAGGGACCACTGAAGCTTTCTTT. Protein product: CASSLTSIGTTEAFF. The V and J genes are TRBV7-2 and TRBJ1-1; D is perhaps TRBD1 (5 bases). The CDR3 is 15 residues long. Deletions cut 5 bases from V and 4 bases from J, with 17 bases between. Germline CDR1 and CDR2: SGHTA and FQGNSA.